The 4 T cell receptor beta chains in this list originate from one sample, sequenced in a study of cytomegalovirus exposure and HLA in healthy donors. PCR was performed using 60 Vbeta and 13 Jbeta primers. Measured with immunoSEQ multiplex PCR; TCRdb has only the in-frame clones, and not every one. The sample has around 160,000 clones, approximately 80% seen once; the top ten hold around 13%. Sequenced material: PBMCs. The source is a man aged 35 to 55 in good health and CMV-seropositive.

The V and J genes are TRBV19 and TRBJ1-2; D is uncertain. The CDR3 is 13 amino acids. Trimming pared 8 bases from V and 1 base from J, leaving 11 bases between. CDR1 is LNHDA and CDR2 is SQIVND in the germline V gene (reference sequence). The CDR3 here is CASGTTVNYGYTF. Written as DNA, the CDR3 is TGTGCCAGTGGTACTACAGTTAACTATGGCTACACCTTC.

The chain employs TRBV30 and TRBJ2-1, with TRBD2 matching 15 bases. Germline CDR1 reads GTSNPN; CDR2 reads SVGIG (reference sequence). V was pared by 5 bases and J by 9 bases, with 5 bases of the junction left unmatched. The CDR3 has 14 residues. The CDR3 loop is CAWGLAGGRVEQFF. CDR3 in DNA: TGTGCCTGGGGACTAGCGGGAGGGCGGGTTGAGCAGTTCTTC.

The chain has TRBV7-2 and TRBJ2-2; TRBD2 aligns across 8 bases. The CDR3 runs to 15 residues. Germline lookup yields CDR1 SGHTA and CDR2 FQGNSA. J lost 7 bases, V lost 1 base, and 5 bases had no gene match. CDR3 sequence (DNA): TGTGCCAGCAGCTTAGGAGCGGGGGTTGACGGGGAGCTGTTTTTT. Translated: CASSLGAGVDGELFF.

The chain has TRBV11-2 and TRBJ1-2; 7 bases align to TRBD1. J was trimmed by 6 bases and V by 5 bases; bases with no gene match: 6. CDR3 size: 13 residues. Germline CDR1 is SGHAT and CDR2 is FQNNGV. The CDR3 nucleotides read TGTGCCAGCAGCCCACGACAGGGCCATGGCTACACCTTC. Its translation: CASSPRQGHGYTF.